This T cell receptor beta chain originates from a study of blood T cell repertoires in COVID-19. The overall study: Acute-phase and convalescent COVID-19 samples originated in the United States, Italy and Spain. The cDNA or gDNA used as material had been derived from T cells, B-cell-depleted T cells, or PBMCs.

This clone was found once. TCRdb keeps only in-frame clones here, not all; method: immunoSEQ multiplex PCR. The table records roughly 250,000 clones, less than 85% of them present only once. The CDR3 totals 16 residues. In germline, CDR1 is SGHRS, CDR2 YFSETQ. V trimming: 4 bases; J trimming: 0 bases; junction bases outside the gene matches: 6. This sequence was found in an elderly woman with active or convalescent COVID-19. The V gene is TRBV5-1, the J gene TRBJ1-4; 7 bases align to TRBD1. Sequencing used peripheral blood. Here the CDR3 reads CASSKTGYATNEKLFF. The CDR3 region has the DNA TGCGCCAGCAGCAAGACAGGGTATGCAACTAATGAAAAACTGTTTTTT.